A single sample is the source of the 6 T cell receptor beta chains below, sequenced in a study of shared clonotypes between healthy human individuals. Generated by immunoSEQ multiplex PCR, the TCRdb table keeps only in-frame clones and is missing some. The data show about 1.1 million clones, around 78% seen once. Sample: memory CD4+ T cells from PBMCs. Subset of the sample: CD45RA-negative fraction. The receptors were gathered from a man aged 18 to 30 in good health. Some clones in this sample may be carry-over from other donors' samples.

This clone was counted between two and nine times. This chain links TRBV5-5 with TRBJ2-3; D is possibly TRBD2 (5 bases). V lost 1 base, J lost 1 base, and 10 bases lay in between. CDR3 size: 15 residues. Germline CDR1 reads SGHKS; CDR2 reads YYEKEE (reference sequence). The CDR3 sequence is CASSLTGWGTDTQYF. In nucleotides, the CDR3 is TGTGCCAGCAGCTTGACGGGATGGGGCACAGATACGCAGTATTTT.

Only one count was recorded for this clone. The rearrangement uses TRBV7-9 and TRBJ2-2; 11 bases fit TRBD2. Germline loops: CDR1 SEHNR, CDR2 FQNEAQ (reference sequence). V dropped 2 bases and J dropped 7; count of bases not matched to a gene: 6. The CDR3 sequence is 16 residues long. CDR3 sequence (DNA): TGTGCCAGCAGCTTACTAGCGGGAGGACAAGGCGGGGAGCTGTTTTTT. It translates to CASSLLAGGQGGELFF.

The chain has TRBV7-2 and TRBJ2-5, with D tentatively TRBD1 (6 bases). Trimming removed 4 bases from V and 8 bases from J, with 11 bases in between. This CDR3 is 12 amino acids long. CDR1 is SGHTA and CDR2 is FQGNSA in the germline V gene. Here the CDR3 reads CASSSHRDTQYF. The CDR3 nucleotides are TGTGCCAGCAGCTCTCACAGGGACACCCAGTACTTC.

Of note for this clone: A clone one base away is much larger, so this may be a read error. This rearrangement joins TRBV7-8 to TRBJ2-2; D not resolved. CDR1 and CDR2 from the germline V gene are SGHVS and FQNEAQ. V shed 5 bases and J shed 1 base, with 2 bases lying between them. CDR3 size: 12 residues. CDR3 amino acids: CASSLNTGELFF. The CDR3 DNA sequence: TGTGCCAGCAGCCTGAACACCGGGGAGCTGTTTTTT.

The chain uses TRBV4-3 and TRBJ2-2, with TRBD2 identical over 11 bases. Trimming took 1 base from V and 0 from J; bases not matched to a gene: 10. The CDR3 is 20 residues long. The V gene's germline CDR1 is LGHNA and CDR2 YSLEER. The CDR3 here is CASSQVPMTTSGANTGELFF. The CDR3 DNA sequence: TGCGCCAGCAGCCAAGTTCCAATGACGACTAGCGGGGCGAACACCGGGGAGCTGTTTTTT.

About this clone itself: Other DNA sequences from this sample encode an identical CDR3 as well. V gene TRBV18 combines with J gene TRBJ1-1; D is perhaps TRBD1 (5 bases). The V and J ends lost 3 bases and 4 bases respectively, with 12 bases between them. This CDR3 comprises 14 residues. CDR1 KGHSH and CDR2 LQKENI come from the germline V gene. The CDR3 spells CASSPGGFGTEAFF. CDR3 in DNA: TGTGCCAGCTCACCGGGGGGGTTCGGCACTGAAGCTTTCTTT.